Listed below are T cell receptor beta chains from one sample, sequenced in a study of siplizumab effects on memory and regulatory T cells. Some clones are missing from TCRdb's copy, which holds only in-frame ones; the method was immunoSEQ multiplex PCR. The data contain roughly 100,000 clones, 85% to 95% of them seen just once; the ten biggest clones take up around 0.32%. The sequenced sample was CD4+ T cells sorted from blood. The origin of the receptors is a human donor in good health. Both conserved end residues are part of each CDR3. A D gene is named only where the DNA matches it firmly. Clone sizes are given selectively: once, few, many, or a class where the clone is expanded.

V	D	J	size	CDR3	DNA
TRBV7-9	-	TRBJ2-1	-	CASSLANEQFF	TGTGCCAGCAGCTTAGCCAATGAGCAGTTCTTC
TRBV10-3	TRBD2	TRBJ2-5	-	CAISEGTSGGVETQYF	TGTGCCATCAGTGAGGGGACTAGCGGGGGGGTAGAGACCCAGTACTTC
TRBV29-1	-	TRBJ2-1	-	CSVDYEQFF	TGCAGCGTTGATTACGAGCAGTTCTTC
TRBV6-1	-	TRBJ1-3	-	CASSEVEGPGNTIYF	TGTGCCAGCAGTGAAGTTGAGGGTCCAGGAAACACCATATATTTT
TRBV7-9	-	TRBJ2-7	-	CASSHGYEQYF	TGTGCCAGCAGCCATGGCTACGAGCAGTACTTC
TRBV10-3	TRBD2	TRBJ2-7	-	CAISEVTSGSYEQYF	TGTGCCATCAGTGAAGTAACTAGCGGATCCTACGAGCAGTACTTC
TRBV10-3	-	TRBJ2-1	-	CAISVNNEQFF	TGTGCCATCAGCGTCAACAATGAGCAGTTCTTC
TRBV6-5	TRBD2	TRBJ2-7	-	CASSSLGRGVNEQYF	TGTGCCAGCAGTTCACTGGGGAGGGGCGTCAACGAGCAGTACTTC
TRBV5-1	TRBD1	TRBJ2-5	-	CASGAGTGGAGETQYF	TGCGCCAGCGGAGCCGGGACAGGGGGCGCAGGAGAGACCCAGTACTTC
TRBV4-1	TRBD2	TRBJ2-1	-	CASSQEVAGLKLNEQFF	TGCGCCAGCAGCCAAGAAGTGGCGGGACTAAAACTCAATGAGCAGTTCTTC
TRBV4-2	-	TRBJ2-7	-	CASSQGRYEQYF	TGTGCCAGCAGCCAAGGGAGATACGAGCAGTACTTC
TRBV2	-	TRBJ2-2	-	CASSRDTGELFF	TGTGCCAGCAGTCGGGACACCGGGGAGCTGTTTTTT
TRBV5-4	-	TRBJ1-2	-	CASRPGGGRGYTF	TGTGCCAGTCGGCCCGGAGGAGGGAGGGGCTACACCTTC
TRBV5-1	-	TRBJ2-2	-	CASSLLRSNTGELFF	TGCGCCAGCAGCTTGTTGAGATCGAACACCGGGGAGCTGTTTTTT
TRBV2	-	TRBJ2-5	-	CASSARVRGKTQYF	TGTGCCAGCAGCGCCCGGGTGCGCGGGAAGACCCAGTACTTC
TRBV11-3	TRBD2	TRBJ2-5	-	CASTLRAGASETQYF	TGTGCCAGCACTTTAAGGGCGGGAGCGAGCGAGACCCAGTACTTC
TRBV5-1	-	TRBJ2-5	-	CASSLQGRETQYF	TGCGCCAGCAGCCTACAGGGACGGGAGACCCAGTACTTC
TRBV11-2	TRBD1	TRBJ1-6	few	CASSLATGGNSPLHF	TGTGCCAGCAGCTTAGCGACAGGGGGAAATTCACCCCTCCACTTT
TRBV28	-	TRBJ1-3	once	CASSPSQGFLSGNTIYF	TGTGCCAGCAGTCCGAGCCAGGGGTTCCTCTCTGGAAACACCATATATTTT
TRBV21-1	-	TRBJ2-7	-	CASLARTGGSKEQYF	TGTGCCAGCCTAGCTCGGACAGGGGGCTCGAAAGAGCAGTACTTC
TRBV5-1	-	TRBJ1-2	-	CASSLAGAKNYGYTF	TGCGCCAGCAGCTTGGCAGGGGCGAAGAACTATGGCTACACCTTC
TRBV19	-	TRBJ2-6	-	CASSQGSSGANVLTF	TGTGCCAGTAGCCAGGGAAGCTCTGGGGCCAACGTCCTGACTTTC
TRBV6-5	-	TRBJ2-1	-	CASGLNRVNEQFF	TGTGCCAGCGGACTTAACAGGGTTAATGAGCAGTTCTTC
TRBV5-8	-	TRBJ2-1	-	CASSSNYEEVNEQFF	TGTGCCAGCAGCTCCAACTACGAAGAGGTGAATGAGCAGTTCTTC
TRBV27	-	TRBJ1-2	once	CASSSAGQNNYGYTF	TGTGCCAGCAGTTCAGCAGGGCAAAATAACTATGGCTACACCTTC
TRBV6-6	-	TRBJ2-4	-	CASSLDGGVKNIQYF	TGTGCCAGCAGCCTGGACGGGGGCGTAAAAAACATTCAGTACTTC
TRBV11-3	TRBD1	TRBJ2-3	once	CASSIRQGATDTQYF	TGTGCCAGCAGCATCAGACAGGGGGCAACAGATACGCAGTATTTT
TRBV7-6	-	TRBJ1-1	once	CASSLGGTAEAFF	TGTGCCAGCAGCTTAGGGGGGACCGCTGAAGCTTTCTTT
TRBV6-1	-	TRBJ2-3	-	CASSWGDPSRYTQYF	TGTGCCAGCAGTTGGGGGGATCCTAGCCGGTATACGCAGTATTTT
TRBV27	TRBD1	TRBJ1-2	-	CASSWGQGIYGYTF	TGTGCCAGCAGTTGGGGACAGGGAATCTATGGCTACACCTTC
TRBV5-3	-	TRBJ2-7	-	CARSSRDIIHEQYF	TGTGCCAGAAGCTCCCGGGACATAATCCACGAGCAGTACTTC
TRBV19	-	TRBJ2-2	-	CASSILGPARTGELFF	TGTGCCAGTAGTATTTTAGGCCCGGCTCGCACCGGGGAGCTGTTTTTT
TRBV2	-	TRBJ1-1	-	CASSERDEAFF	TGTGCCAGCAGTGAACGTGATGAAGCTTTCTTT
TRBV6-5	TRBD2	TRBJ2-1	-	CASSPRLAGWNEQFF	TGTGCCAGCAGTCCGAGACTAGCGGGATGGAATGAGCAGTTCTTC
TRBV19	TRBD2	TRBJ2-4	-	CASSEGLAAINIQYF	TGTGCCAGTAGCGAAGGACTAGCGGCCATAAACATTCAGTACTTC
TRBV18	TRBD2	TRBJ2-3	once	CASSPLGSGSADTQYF	TGTGCCAGCTCACCACTGGGTAGCGGGAGCGCAGATACGCAGTATTTT
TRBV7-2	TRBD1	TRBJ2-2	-	CASILRGQGRSTGELFF	TGTGCCAGCATTTTACGGGGACAGGGGCGTAGCACCGGGGAGCTGTTTTTT
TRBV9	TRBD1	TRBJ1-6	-	CASSVAAGGNSPLHF	TGTGCCAGCAGCGTAGCGGCAGGGGGGAATTCACCCCTCCACTTT
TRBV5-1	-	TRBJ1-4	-	CASSPGGGMNEKLFF	TGCGCCAGCAGCCCGGGGGGAGGGATGAATGAAAAACTGTTTTTT
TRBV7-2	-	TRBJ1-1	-	CASSLADLGWGTEAFF	TGTGCCAGCAGCTTAGCAGACCTGGGCTGGGGGACTGAAGCTTTCTTT
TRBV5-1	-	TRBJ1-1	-	CASSRDGGPLNTEAFF	TGCGCCAGCAGCCGGGACGGTGGCCCCCTGAACACTGAAGCTTTCTTT
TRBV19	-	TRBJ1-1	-	CASSPRAAEAFF	TGTGCCAGTAGTCCCCGGGCTGCAGAAGCTTTCTTT
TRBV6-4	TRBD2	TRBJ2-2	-	CASSALAGSTGELFF	TGTGCCAGCAGTGCGCTAGCGGGAAGCACCGGGGAGCTGTTTTTT
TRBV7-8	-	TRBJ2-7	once	CASSLAGGPGYEQYF	TGTGCCAGCAGCTTAGCGGGGGGCCCCGGGTACGAGCAGTACTTC
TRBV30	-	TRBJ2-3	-	CAWSVGSTDTQYF	TGTGCCTGGAGTGTTGGTAGCACAGATACGCAGTATTTT
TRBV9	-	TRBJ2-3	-	CASSVGVITDTQYF	TGTGCCAGCAGCGTAGGAGTGATCACAGATACGCAGTATTTT
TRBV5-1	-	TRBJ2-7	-	CASSLAGGGGKSYEQYF	TGCGCCAGCAGCTTGGCTGGCGGCGGTGGGAAATCCTACGAGCAGTACTTC
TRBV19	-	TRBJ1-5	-	CASSIEGRDQPQHF	TGTGCCAGTAGTATAGAGGGCAGAGATCAGCCCCAGCATTTT
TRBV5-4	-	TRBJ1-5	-	CASSLDNQPQHF	TGTGCCAGCAGCTTGGATAATCAGCCCCAGCATTTT
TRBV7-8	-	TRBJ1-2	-	CASSLFLVVRATYGYTF	TGTGCCAGCAGCTTATTTTTGGTTGTCAGGGCGACCTATGGCTACACCTTC
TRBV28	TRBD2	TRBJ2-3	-	CASSSGLAGFTDTQYF	TGTGCCAGCAGTTCGGGACTAGCGGGATTCACAGATACGCAGTATTTT
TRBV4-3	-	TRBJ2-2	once	CASSQDKDLNTGELFF	TGCGCCAGCAGCCAAGATAAGGATCTGAACACCGGGGAGCTGTTTTTT
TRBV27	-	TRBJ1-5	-	CASSLRGHHNQPQHF	TGTGCCAGCAGTTTACGGGGACACCACAATCAGCCCCAGCATTTT